The source of this T cell receptor (beta chain) is a study of T-cell reconstitution after alpha-beta-depleted transplantation in children. The TCRbeta library incorporated unique molecular identifiers. TCRdb recomputed calls from the PCR reads with MiXCR, one row per CDR3 protein. The data hold 200,000 or so distinct CDR3 sequences, with 6.3% observed a single time. Study-wide results and limits: The origin of high day-60 TCRbeta diversity in some patients lay in surviving recipient T cells and thymic progenitors. One year after transplant, T-cell counts and diversity came mostly from newly produced T cells. About two months after transplant, alpha-beta T cells reportedly came from several hundred expanded graft clones.

The germline CDR1 and CDR2 sequences are SQVTM and ANQGSEA. V gave up 5 bases and J gave up 2 bases; unmatched junction bases: 3. This CDR3 has 14 residues. In this sample, this clonotype turned up many times. What it binds is not known. The chain employs TRBV29-1 and TRBJ2-1; 10 bases align to TRBD2. This TCR was sampled from a girl under two years old with combined immunodeficiency, due to receive a stem cell transplant. This sample comprised PBMCs, obtained before TCRalphabeta/CD19-depleted stem cell transplant. CDR3 protein: CSVLGLAAYNEQFF. Written as DNA, the CDR3 is TGCAGCGTTCTAGGACTAGCGGCCTACAATGAGCAGTTCTTC.